The rows below give T cell receptor beta chains drawn from one sample of a study of blood T cell repertoires in COVID-19. Clones were sequenced by immunoSEQ multiplex PCR, and TCRdb holds only the in-frame ones, with some missing. Among about 140,000 clones listed, over 75% were seen once. The source material was peripheral blood. These receptors came from a man between 60 and 75 years old with active or convalescent COVID-19. CDR3s include the opening cysteine and the closing phenylalanine or tryptophan. The D gene is left open where the match is weak.

v_call,j_call,d_call,cdr3_nt,cdr3_aa
TRBV11-3,TRBJ2-3,-,TGTGCCAGCAGCTCTGGCAGAAACCCCACAGATACGCAGTATTTT,CASSSGRNPTDTQYF
TRBV11-3,TRBJ2-1,TRBD1,TGTGCCAGCAGCTTGGGACAGGGTGGCTACAATGAGCAGTTCTTC,CASSLGQGGYNEQFF
TRBV30,TRBJ1-3,-,TGTGCCTGGAGTGTAGCGGGGGGCGCCGGGGACACCATATATTTT,CAWSVAGGAGDTIYF
TRBV19,TRBJ1-2,TRBD1,TGTGCCAGTAGTTTGACAGGGGGCGCTGGTGGCTACACCTTC,CASSLTGGAGGYTF
TRBV29-1,TRBJ2-3,TRBD2,TGCAGCGTTGCGCCGGGACTAGCGGGAGGGCGGTCTAGTCGGTCAGATACGCAGTATTTT,CSVAPGLAGGRSSRSDTQYF
TRBV6-6,TRBJ1-1,-,TGTGCCAGCAGTACGACTTCGGGCAGGGTAGGTACTGAAGCTTTCTTT,CASSTTSGRVGTEAFF
TRBV4-1,TRBJ2-7,TRBD1,TGCGCCAGCAGCGCGAATCCCGGGACAGGGGTTTACGAGCAGTACTTC,CASSANPGTGVYEQYF
TRBV6-6,TRBJ2-7,TRBD1,TGTGCCAGCAGTTCGAGGGACAGGGGGAAGGACGAGCAGTACTTC,CASSSRDRGKDEQYF
TRBV5-1,TRBJ2-1,TRBD2,TGCGCCAGCAGCTGGACCGGACTAGCGGGAGGGGATGAGCAGTTCTTC,CASSWTGLAGGDEQFF
TRBV5-1,TRBJ2-1,TRBD1,TGCGCCAGCAGCTCTGGACAGGGGCGGGATGAGCAGTTCTTC,CASSSGQGRDEQFF
TRBV7-6,TRBJ1-3,TRBD1,TGTGCCAGCAGCTTGAGGGGGCAGGGAAACACCATATATTTT,CASSLRGQGNTIYF
TRBV11-3,TRBJ2-1,-,TGTGCCAGCAGCTTTGCGAGCTCCTACAATGAGCAGTTCTTC,CASSFASSYNEQFF
TRBV3-1/TRBV3-2,TRBJ2-1,TRBD2,TGTGCCAGCAGCCAAGATCTAGCGGGAAGGTACAATGAGCAGTTCTTC,CASSQDLAGRYNEQFF
TRBV19,TRBJ1-3,TRBD1,TGTGCCAGTAGTACCTCAGGGGGCTCTGGAAACACCATATATTTT,CASSTSGGSGNTIYF
TRBV4-1,TRBJ2-1,-,TGCGCCAGCAGCCCTAGAAACAATGAGCAGTTCTTC,CASSPRNNEQFF
TRBV2,TRBJ1-4,-,TGTGCCAGCAGGAGGGGGGGGGCGAGGACTAATGAAAAACTGTTTTTT,CASRRGGARTNEKLFF
TRBV5-5,TRBJ1-2,TRBD1,TGTGCCAGCAGCTTACAGGACAGGGGTCTCTATGGCTACACCTTC,CASSLQDRGLYGYTF
TRBV9,TRBJ1-2,-,TGTGCCAGCAGCGTAGCTCGGGGTGCCTATGGCTACACCTTC,CASSVARGAYGYTF
TRBV6-5,TRBJ1-2,TRBD1,TGTGCCAGCAGCAGCACAGGGGCGGGATATGGCTACACCTTC,CASSSTGAGYGYTF
TRBV7-9,TRBJ2-5,-,TGTGCCAGCAGACAAACACAAAAGAAGACCCAGTACTTC,CASRQTQKKTQYF
TRBV29-1,TRBJ2-3,-,TGCAGCGTTGAAGGATCGGAGGGAGGCACAGATACGCAGTATTTT,CSVEGSEGGTDTQYF
TRBV7-8,TRBJ2-1,TRBD2,TGTGCCAGCAGCTTACCTAGCGGGAGCGGCGAGCAGTTCTTC,CASSLPSGSGEQFF
TRBV7-3,TRBJ1-1,-,TGTGCCAGCAGCCGGGGGGTAAACACTGAAGCTTTCTTT,CASSRGVNTEAFF